A single sample is the source of the 3 T cell receptor beta chains below, sequenced in a study of T cells in Graves' hyperthyroidism and ophthalmopathy. RNA transcripts gave rise to amplified TCR beta CDR3 regions. An initial round of RT-PCR targeting the TCR CDR3 relied on the HTBI primer set. TCRdb re-called the multiplex PCR reads through MiXCR, storing one row per CDR3 protein. This sample carries 500,000 to 650,000 distinct CDR3 sequences, about a sixth of them seen once, and the ten largest clones take around 17%. The sequencing input was blood. All receptors come from a young woman with Graves' ophthalmopathy.

The CDR3 nucleotides read TGTGCCAGCAGTTGGACAAATAGCAATCAGCCCCAGCATTTT. Its protein product is CASSWTNSNQPQHF. The chain is built from TRBV6-2 or TRBV6-3 and TRBJ1-5; tentatively, D is TRBD1 (5 bases). V shed 4 bases and J shed 0 bases, with 7 bases lying between them. CDR3 length: 14 amino acids. Per germline, CDR1 MNHEY and CDR2 SVGEGT.

This clonotype was detected only a few times. The chain recombines TRBV20-1 with TRBJ2-1, with a weak D call TRBD2 (6 bases). With 6 bases removed from V and 7 bases from J, the gap between germline ends came to 10 bases. This CDR3 has 11 amino acids. CDR1 is DFQATT, CDR2 SNEGSKA, per germline (reference sequence). The CDR3 loop is CSARSGNEQFF. CDR3 DNA sequence: TGCAGTGCGAGGAGCGGGAATGAGCAGTTCTTC.

In this sample, this clonotype turned up many times. The V call is TRBV28, the J call TRBJ2-7, with a weak D call TRBD2 (6 bases). Germline V CDR1 and CDR2: MDHEN, SYDVKM. The CDR3 is 12 amino acids. Trimming took off 6 bases at V and 4 bases at J, with 10 bases between the two ends. The CDR3 spells CASSSGVYEQYF. The CDR3 nucleotides are TGTGCCAGCAGCTCGGGGGTTTACGAGCAGTACTTC.